This T cell receptor (beta chain) was obtained from a study of CD8 T cells in Susac syndrome. A quantity of about 0.5 to 1 ug RNA underwent reverse transcription using random hexamers. TCRdb re-called the immunoSEQ multiplex PCR reads through MiXCR, storing one row per CDR3 protein. The sample shows about 200,000 distinct CDR3 sequences, 85% to 95% of them seen only once. The germline V gene has CDR1 SGDLS and CDR2 YYNGEE. The CDR3 length is 13 residues. Trimming removed 4 bases at V and 6 bases at J, with 14 bases between. The rearrangement joins TRBV9 to TRBJ2-7; a possible D gene is TRBD2 (6 bases). The receptor was derived from a human donor in good health. Source material: CD4+ T cells from PBMCs. CDR3 nucleotide sequence: TGTGCCAGCAGCCTCGGGACTTTCTCCGAGCAGTACTTC. It codes for CASSLGTFSEQYF.